These T cell receptor beta chains were read from a single sample in a study of graft-versus-host responses after intestinal transplantation. Which antigens these TCRs recognize remains unknown. Using immunoSEQ multiplex PCR, the repertoire was profiled, and TCRdb retains in-frame clones only, with some absent. This table holds about 82,000 clones, 91% found once. The sequencing used unstimulated CD4+ T cells sorted from spleen or lymph node cells, collected before intestinal transplant. The receptors stem from a human donor who received an intestinal transplant. Both conserved end residues are part of each CDR3. The D gene is left open where the match is weak. Clone size is stated in some rows and not others, as once, few, many or a class when expanded.

d_gene	v_gene	abundance	j_gene	CDR3aa	CDR3nt
TRBD1	TRBV7-9	-	TRBJ1-6	CASSLVYRGRGSPLHF	TGTGCCAGCAGCTTAGTGTACAGGGGCAGAGGGTCACCCCTCCACTTT
TRBD2	TRBV7-8	-	TRBJ2-7	CASSLEPLGLAGSSYEQYF	TGTGCCAGCAGCTTAGAACCCCTCGGACTAGCGGGGAGCTCCTACGAGCAGTACTTC
-	TRBV19	-	TRBJ1-6	CASKAGQPNSPLHF	TGTGCCAGTAAGGCCGGACAGCCAAATTCACCCCTCCACTTT
-	TRBV7-9	-	TRBJ1-1	CASSSLTLNTEAFF	TGTGCCAGCAGCTCTCTGACTTTGAACACTGAAGCTTTCTTT
TRBD2	TRBV10-3	-	TRBJ2-5	CAISESLTSRKTQYF	TGTGCCATCAGTGAGTCCTTGACTAGCAGGAAGACCCAGTACTTC
-	TRBV5-6	-	TRBJ2-3	CASSSTVTDTQYF	TGTGCCAGCAGCTCGACAGTCACAGATACGCAGTATTTT
-	TRBV19	few	TRBJ1-6	CASSIRGGSPLHF	TGTGCCAGTAGTATCCGGGGTGGTTCACCCCTCCACTTT
TRBD2	TRBV2	-	TRBJ2-5	CASSVGGVETQYF	TGTGCCAGCAGTGTCGGGGGGGTGGAGACCCAGTACTTC
TRBD1	TRBV6-6	-	TRBJ2-7	CASSLERTGGYEQYF	TGTGCCAGCAGTCTGGAGCGGACAGGTGGCTACGAGCAGTACTTC
-	TRBV6-1	once	TRBJ2-7	CASSNRPLSYEQYF	TGTGCCAGCAGTAACAGACCGCTCTCCTACGAGCAGTACTTC
TRBD1	TRBV6-5	-	TRBJ1-2	CASSSATGWYTF	TGTGCCAGCAGTTCCGCGACAGGGTGGTACACCTTC
TRBD1	TRBV5-5	-	TRBJ2-7	CASSWRGTGVYEQYF	TGTGCCAGCAGCTGGAGAGGGACAGGGGTTTACGAGCAGTACTTC
TRBD2	TRBV7-8	once	TRBJ2-7	CASSYGGLAGGPTYEQYF	TGTGCCAGCAGCTACGGGGGGCTAGCGGGGGGGCCTACCTACGAGCAGTACTTC
-	TRBV5-8	-	TRBJ2-2	CASSLLWLPGELFF	TGTGCCAGCAGCTTGTTGTGGCTTCCCGGGGAGCTGTTTTTT